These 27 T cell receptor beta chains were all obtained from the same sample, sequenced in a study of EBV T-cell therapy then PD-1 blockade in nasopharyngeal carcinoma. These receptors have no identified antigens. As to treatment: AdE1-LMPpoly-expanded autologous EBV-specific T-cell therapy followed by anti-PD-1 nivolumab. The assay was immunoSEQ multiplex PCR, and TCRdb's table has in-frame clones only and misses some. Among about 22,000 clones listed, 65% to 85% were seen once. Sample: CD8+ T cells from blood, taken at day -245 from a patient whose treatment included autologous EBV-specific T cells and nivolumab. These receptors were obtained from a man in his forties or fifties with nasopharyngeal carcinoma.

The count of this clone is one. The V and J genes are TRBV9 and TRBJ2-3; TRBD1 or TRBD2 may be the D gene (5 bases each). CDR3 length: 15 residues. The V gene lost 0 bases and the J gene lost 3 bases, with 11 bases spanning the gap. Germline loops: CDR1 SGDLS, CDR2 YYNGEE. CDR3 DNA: TGTGCCAGCAGCGTAGATGGGGGATCGACAGATACGCAGTATTTT. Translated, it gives CASSVDGGSTDTQYF.

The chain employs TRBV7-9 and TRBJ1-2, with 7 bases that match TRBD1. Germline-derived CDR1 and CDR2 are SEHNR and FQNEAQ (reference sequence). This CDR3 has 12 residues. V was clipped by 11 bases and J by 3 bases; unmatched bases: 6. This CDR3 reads CASGTGDYGYTF. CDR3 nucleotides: TGTGCCTCCGGAACAGGGGACTATGGCTACACCTTC.

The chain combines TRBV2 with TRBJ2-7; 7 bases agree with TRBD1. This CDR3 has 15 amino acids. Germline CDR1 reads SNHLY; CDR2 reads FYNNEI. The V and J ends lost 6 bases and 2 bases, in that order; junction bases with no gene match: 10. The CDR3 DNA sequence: TGTGCCAGCAGGGCCCTGACAGGGCTCACCTACGAGCAGTACTTC. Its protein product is CASRALTGLTYEQYF.

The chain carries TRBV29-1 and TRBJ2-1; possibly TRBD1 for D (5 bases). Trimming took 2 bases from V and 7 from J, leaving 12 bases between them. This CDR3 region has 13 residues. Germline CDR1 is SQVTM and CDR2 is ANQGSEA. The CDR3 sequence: CSVEPGKVNEQFF. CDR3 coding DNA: TGCAGCGTTGAACCAGGGAAGGTAAATGAGCAGTTCTTC.

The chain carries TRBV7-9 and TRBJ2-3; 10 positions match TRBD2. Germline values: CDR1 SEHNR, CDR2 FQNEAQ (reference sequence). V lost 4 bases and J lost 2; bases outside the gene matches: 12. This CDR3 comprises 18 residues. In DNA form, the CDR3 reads TGTGCCAGCAGCTACTCTAGCGGGGGACTCAGAAACACAGATACGCAGTATTTT. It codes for CASSYSSGGLRNTDTQYF. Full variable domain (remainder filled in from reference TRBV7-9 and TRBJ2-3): DTGVSQNPRHKITKRGQNVTFRCDPISEHNRLYWYRQTLGQGPEFLTYFQNEAQLEKSRLLSDRFSAERPKGSFSTLEIQRTEQGDSAMYLCASSYSSGGLRNTDTQYFGPGTRLTVL.

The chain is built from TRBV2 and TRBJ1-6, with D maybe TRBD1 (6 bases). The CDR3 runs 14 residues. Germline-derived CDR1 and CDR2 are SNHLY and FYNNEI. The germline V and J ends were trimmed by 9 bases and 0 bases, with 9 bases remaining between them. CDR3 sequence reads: CARGTYSYNSPLHF. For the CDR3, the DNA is TGTGCCAGAGGGACATACTCCTATAATTCACCCCTCCACTTT.

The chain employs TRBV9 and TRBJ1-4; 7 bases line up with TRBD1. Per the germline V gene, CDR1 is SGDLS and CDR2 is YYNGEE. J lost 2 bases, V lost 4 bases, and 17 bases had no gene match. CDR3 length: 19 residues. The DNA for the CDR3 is TGTGCCAGCAGCTCGTCGGCTAGGATGGACAGGAAGACTAATGAAAAACTGTTTTTT. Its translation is CASSSSARMDRKTNEKLFF.

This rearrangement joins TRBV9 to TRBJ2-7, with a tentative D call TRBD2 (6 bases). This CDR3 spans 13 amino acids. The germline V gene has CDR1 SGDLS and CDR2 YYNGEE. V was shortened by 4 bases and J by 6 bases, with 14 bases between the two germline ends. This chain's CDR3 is CASSPTTSREQYF. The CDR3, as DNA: TGTGCCAGCAGCCCGACGACTAGTCGCGAGCAGTACTTC.

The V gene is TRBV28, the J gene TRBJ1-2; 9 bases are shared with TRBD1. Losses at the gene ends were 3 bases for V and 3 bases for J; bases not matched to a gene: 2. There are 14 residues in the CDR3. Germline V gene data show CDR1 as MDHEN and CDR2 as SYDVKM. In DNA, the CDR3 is TGTGCCAGCAGTTTGACAGGGGGGTACTATGGCTACACCTTC. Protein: CASSLTGGYYGYTF.

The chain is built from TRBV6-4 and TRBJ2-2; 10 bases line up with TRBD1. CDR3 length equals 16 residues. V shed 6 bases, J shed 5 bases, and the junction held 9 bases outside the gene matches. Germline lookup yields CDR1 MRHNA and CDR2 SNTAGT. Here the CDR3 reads CASRRTGTGETGELFF. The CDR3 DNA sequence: TGTGCCAGCAGACGGACCGGGACAGGGGAGACCGGGGAGCTGTTTTTT.

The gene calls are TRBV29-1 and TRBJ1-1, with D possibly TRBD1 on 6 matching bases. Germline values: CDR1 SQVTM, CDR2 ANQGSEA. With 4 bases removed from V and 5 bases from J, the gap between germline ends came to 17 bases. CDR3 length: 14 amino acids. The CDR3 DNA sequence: TGCAGCGTTGTCTTTCACGGGGGCATTACTGAAGCTTTCTTT. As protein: CSVVFHGGITEAFF.

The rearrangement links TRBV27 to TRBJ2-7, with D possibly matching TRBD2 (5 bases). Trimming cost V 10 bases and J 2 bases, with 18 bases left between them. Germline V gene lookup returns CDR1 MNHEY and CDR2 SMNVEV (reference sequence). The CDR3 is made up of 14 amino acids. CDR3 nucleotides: TGTGCCACCTCCCACGGGGTCGGGGCCTACGAGCAGTACTTC. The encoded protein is CATSHGVGAYEQYF.

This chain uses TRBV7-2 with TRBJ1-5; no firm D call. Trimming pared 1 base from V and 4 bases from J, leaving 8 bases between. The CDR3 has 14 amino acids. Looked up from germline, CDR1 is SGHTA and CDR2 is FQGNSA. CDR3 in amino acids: CASSLDSSNQPQHF. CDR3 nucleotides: TGTGCCAGCAGCTTAGACTCCAGTAATCAGCCCCAGCATTTT.

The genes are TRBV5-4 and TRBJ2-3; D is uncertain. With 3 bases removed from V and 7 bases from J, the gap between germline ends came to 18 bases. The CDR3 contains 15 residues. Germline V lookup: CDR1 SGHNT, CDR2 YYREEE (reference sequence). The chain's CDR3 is CASSSWESYENTQYF. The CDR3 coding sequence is TGTGCCAGCAGCTCTTGGGAAAGCTACGAAAATACGCAGTATTTT.

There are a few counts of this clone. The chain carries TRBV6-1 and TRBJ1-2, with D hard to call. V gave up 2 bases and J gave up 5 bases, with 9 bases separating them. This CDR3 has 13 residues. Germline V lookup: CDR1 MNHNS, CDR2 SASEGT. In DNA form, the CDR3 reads TGTGCCAGCAGTGAACAAGAACAGTATGGCTACACCTTC. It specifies CASSEQEQYGYTF.

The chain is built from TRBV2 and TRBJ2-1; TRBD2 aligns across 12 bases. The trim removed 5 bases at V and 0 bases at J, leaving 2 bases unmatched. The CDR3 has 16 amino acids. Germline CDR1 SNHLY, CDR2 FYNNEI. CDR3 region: CASSLAGGNSYNEQFF. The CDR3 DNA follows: TGTGCCAGCAGTCTAGCGGGGGGGAACTCCTACAATGAGCAGTTCTTC.

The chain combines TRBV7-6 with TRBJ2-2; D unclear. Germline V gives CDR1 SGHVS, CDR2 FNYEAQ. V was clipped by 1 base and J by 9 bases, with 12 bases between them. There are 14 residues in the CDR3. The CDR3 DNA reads TGTGCCAGCAGCTTAGAGACGGTTCCAAGGGAGCTGTTTTTT. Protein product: CASSLETVPRELFF. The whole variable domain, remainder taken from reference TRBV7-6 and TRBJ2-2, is GAGVSQSPRYKVTKRGQDVALRCDPISGHVSLYWYRQALGQGPEFLTYFNYEAQQDKSGLPNDRFSAERPEGSISTLTIQRTEQRDSAMYRCASSLETVPRELFFGEGSRLTVL.

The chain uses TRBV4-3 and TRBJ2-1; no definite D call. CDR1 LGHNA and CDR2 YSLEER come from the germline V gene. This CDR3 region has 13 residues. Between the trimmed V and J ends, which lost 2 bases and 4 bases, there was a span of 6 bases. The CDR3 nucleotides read TGCGCCAGCAGCCAAACTCCATACAATGAGCAGTTCTTC. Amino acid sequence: CASSQTPYNEQFF.

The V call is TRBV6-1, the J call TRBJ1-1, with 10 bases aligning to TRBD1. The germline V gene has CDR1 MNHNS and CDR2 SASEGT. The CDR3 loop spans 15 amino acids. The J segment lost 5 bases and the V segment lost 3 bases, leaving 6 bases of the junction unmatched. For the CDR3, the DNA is TGTGCCAGCAGTGACCCGGGACAGGGGTGGACTGAAGCTTTCTTT. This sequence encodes CASSDPGQGWTEAFF.

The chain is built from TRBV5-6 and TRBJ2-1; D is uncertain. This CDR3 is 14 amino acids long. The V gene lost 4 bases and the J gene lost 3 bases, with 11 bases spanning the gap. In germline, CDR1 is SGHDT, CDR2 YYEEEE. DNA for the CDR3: TGTGCCAGCAGCCCGCCATTCCTCTACAATGAGCAGTTCTTC. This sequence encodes CASSPPFLYNEQFF.

The CDR3 sequence: CASSLAPSGGAGEQFF. In nucleotides, the CDR3 is TGTGCCAGCAGCTTGGCGCCTAGCGGGGGGGCCGGGGAGCAGTTCTTC. The chain carries TRBV5-8 and TRBJ2-1; 12 positions agree with TRBD2. This CDR3 region has 16 residues. Trimming cost V 0 bases and J 10 bases; bases outside gene matches: 8. Germline V gene lookup returns CDR1 SGHTS and CDR2 YDEGEE. Based on the CDR3 plus reference TRBV5-8 and TRBJ2-1, the full variable domain is EAGVTQSPTHLIKTRGQQATLRCSPISGHTSVYWYQQALGLGLQFLLWYDEGEERNRGNFPPRFSGRQFPNYSSELNVNALELEDSALYLCASSLAPSGGAGEQFFGPGTRLTVL.

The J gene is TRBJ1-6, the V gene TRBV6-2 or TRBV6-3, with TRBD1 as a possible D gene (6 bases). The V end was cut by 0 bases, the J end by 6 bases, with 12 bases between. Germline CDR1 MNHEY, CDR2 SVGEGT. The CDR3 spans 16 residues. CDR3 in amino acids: CASSYSRGRINSPLHF. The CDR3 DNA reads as TGTGCCAGCAGTTACTCTCGGGGGCGCATTAATTCACCCCTCCACTTT.

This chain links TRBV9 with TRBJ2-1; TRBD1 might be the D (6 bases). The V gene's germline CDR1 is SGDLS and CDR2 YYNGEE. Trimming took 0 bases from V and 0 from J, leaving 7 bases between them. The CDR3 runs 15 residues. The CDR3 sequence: CASSVGGPSYNEQFF. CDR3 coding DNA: TGTGCCAGCAGCGTAGGGGGGCCCTCCTACAATGAGCAGTTCTTC.

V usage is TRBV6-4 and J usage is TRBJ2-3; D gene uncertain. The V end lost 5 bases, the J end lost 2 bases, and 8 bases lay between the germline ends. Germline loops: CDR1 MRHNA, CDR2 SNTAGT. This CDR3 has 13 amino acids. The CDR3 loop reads CASSRKVTDTQYF. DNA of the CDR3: TGTGCCAGCAGTAGAAAGGTCACAGATACGCAGTATTTT.

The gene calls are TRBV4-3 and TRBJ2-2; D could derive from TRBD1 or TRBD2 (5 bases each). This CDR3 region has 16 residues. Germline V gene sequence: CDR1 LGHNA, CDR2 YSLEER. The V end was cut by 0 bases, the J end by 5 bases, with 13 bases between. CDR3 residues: CASSQDGDHNTGELFF. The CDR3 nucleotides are TGCGCCAGCAGCCAAGATGGGGACCACAATACCGGGGAGCTGTTTTTT.

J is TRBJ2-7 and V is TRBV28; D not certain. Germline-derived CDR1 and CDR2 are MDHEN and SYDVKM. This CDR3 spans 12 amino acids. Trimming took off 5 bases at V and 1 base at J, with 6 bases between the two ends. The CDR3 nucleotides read TGTGCCAGCAGTGCCGCTTCCTACGAGCAGTACTTC. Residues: CASSAASYEQYF.

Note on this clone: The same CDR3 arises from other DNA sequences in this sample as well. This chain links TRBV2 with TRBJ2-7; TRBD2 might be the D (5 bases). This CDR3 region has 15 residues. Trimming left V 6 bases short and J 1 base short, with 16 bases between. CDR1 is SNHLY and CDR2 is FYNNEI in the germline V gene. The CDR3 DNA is TGTGCCAGCAGGGCAAGCGGCGGCCCGTCCTACGAGCAGTACTTC. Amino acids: CASRASGGPSYEQYF.